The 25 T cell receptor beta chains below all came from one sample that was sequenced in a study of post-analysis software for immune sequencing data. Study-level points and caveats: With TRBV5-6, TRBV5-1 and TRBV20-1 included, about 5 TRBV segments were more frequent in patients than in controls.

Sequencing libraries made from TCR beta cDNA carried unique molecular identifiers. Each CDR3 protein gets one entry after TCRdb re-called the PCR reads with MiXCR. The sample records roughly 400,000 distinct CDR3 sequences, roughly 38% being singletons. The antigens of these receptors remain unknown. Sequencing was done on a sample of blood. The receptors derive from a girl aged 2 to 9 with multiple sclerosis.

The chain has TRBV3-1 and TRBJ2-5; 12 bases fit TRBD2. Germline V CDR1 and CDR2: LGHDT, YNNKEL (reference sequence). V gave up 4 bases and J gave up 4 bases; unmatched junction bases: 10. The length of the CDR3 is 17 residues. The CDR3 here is CASSPQRTSGKGETQYF. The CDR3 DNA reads TGTGCCAGCAGCCCACAAAGGACTAGCGGGAAGGGAGAGACCCAGTACTTC.

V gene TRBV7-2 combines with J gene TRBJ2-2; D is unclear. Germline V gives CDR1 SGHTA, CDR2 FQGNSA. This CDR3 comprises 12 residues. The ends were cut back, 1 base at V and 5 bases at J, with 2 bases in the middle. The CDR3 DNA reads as TGTGCCAGCAGCTTAGAAACCGGGGAGCTGTTTTTT. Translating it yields CASSLETGELFF.

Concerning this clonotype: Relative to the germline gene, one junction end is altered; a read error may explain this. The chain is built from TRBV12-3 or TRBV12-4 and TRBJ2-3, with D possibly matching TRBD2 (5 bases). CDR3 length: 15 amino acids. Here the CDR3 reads CASGLVSVGTDTEYF. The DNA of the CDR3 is TGTGCCAGCGGTTTAGTTAGCGTCGGCACAGATACGGAGTATTTT.

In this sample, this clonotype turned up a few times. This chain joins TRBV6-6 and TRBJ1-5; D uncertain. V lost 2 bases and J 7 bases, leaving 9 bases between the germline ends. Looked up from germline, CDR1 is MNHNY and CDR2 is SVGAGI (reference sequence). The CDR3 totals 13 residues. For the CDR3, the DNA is TGTGCCAGCAGTTACGCCCCCTCGCAGCCCCAGCATTTT. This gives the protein CASSYAPSQPQHF.

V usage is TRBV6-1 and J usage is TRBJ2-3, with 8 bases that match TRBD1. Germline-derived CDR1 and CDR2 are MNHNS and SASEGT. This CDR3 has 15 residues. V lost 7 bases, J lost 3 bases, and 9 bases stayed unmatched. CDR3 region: CASNKGTGKTDTQYF. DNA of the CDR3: TGTGCCAGCAACAAGGGGACAGGCAAGACAGATACGCAGTATTTT.

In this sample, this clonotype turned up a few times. CDR3 nucleotide sequence: TGTGCCAGCAGCTCGGGACTAGCGCGAGGAGAGTTCTTC. Translated: CASSSGLARGEFF. The rearrangement joins TRBV11-2 to TRBJ2-1; 10 bases agree with TRBD2. Germline CDR1 is SGHAT and CDR2 is FQNNGV. Trimming removed 4 bases from V and 14 bases from J; junction bases left unmatched: 8. The CDR3 extends over 13 amino acids. Combining the CDR3 with reference TRBV11-2 and TRBJ2-1 gives the whole variable domain EAGVAQSPRYKIIEKRQSVAFWCNPISGHATLYWYQQILGQGPKLLIQFQNNGVVDDSQLPKDRFSAERLKGVDSTLKIQPAKLEDSAVYLCASSSGLARGEFFGPGTRLTVL.

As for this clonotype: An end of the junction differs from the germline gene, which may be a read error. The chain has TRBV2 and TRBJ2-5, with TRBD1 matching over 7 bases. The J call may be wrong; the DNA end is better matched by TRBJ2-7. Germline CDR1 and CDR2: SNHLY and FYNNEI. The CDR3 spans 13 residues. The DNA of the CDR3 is TGTGCCGGCAGTGAAGACAGGGCCCACGAGCAGTACTTC. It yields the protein CAGSEDRAHEQYF.

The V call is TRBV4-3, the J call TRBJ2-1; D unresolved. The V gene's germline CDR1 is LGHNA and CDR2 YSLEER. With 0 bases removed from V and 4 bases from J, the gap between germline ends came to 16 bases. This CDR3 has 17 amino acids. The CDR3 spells CASSQDYLTLGYNEQFF. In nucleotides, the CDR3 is TGCGCCAGCAGCCAAGATTATTTAACCTTGGGGTACAATGAGCAGTTCTTC.

CDR3 protein: CASSLAGTGPYEQYF. The CDR3 DNA reads as TGTGCCAGCAGCTTAGCCGGGACAGGGCCCTACGAGCAGTACTTC. The chain links TRBV7-2 to TRBJ2-7, with TRBD1 identical over 9 bases. The V gene's germline CDR1 is SGHTA and CDR2 FQGNSA. This CDR3 contains 15 residues. Trimming took 0 bases from V and 2 from J; bases not matched to a gene: 2.

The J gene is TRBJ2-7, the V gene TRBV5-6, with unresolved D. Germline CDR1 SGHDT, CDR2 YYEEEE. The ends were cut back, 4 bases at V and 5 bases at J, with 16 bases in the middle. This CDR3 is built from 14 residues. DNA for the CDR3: TGTGCCAGCAGCCTGGCAGTTATGGGGAACGAGCAGTACTTC. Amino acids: CASSLAVMGNEQYF.

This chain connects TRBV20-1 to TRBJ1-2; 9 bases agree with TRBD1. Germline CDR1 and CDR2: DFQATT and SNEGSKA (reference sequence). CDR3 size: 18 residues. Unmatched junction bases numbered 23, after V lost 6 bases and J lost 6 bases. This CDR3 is CSAPRGADRGPRINGYTF. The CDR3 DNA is TGCAGTGCCCCCCGCGGTGCGGACAGGGGACCGCGTATCAATGGCTACACCTTC.

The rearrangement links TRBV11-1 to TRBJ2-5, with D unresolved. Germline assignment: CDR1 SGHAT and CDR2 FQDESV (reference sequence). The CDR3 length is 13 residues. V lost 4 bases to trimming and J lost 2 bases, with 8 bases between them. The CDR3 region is CASSSPAQETQYF. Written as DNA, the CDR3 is TGTGCCAGCAGCTCCCCTGCACAAGAGACCCAGTACTTC. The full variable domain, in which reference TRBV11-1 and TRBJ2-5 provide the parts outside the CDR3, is EAEVAQSPRYKITEKSQAVAFWCDPISGHATLYWYRQILGQGPELLVQFQDESVVDDSQLPKDRFSAERLKGVDSTLKIQPAELGDSAMYLCASSSPAQETQYFGPGTRLLVL.

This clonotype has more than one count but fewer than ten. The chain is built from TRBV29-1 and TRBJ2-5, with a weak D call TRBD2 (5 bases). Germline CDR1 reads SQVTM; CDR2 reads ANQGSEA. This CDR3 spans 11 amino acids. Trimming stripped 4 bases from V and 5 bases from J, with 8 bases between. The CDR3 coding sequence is TGCAGCGTTGGTGGGAGCGAGACCCAGTACTTC. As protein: CSVGGSETQYF.

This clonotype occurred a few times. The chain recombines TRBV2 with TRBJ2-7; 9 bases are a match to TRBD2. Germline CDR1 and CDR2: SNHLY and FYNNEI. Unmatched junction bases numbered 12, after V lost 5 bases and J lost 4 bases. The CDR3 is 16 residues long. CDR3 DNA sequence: TGTGCCAGCAGTAATAGCGGGAGACGAAGTGCGTACGAGCAGTACTTC. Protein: CASSNSGRRSAYEQYF. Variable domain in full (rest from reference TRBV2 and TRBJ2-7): EPEVTQTPSHQVTQMGQEVILRCVPISNHLYFYWYRQILGQKVEFLVSFYNNEISEKSEIFDDQFSVERPDGSNFTLKIRSTKLEDSAMYFCASSNSGRRSAYEQYFGPGTRLTVT.

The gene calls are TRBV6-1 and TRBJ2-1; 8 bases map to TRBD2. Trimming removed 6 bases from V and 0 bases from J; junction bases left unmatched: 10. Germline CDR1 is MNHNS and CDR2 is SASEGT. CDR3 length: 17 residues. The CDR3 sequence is CASSGLFGGGSYNEQFF. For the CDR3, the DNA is TGTGCCAGCAGCGGACTCTTCGGGGGGGGCTCCTACAATGAGCAGTTCTTC.

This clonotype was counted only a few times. This chain's CDR3 is CATHGRTYEQYF. The CDR3 DNA is TGTGCCACACACGGGAGGACCTACGAGCAGTACTTC. This chain uses TRBV6-5 with TRBJ2-7, with TRBD2 matching over 7 bases. Germline CDR1 and CDR2: MNHEY and SVGAGI. The J segment lost 2 bases and the V segment lost 10 bases, leaving 5 bases of the junction unmatched. The CDR3 is made up of 12 amino acids.

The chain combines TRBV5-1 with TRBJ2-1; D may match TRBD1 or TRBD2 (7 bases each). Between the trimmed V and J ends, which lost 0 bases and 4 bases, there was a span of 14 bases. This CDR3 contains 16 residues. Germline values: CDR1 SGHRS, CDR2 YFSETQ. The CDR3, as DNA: TGCGCCAGCAGCTTGGGACAGGGAGGGGGTTACAATGAGCAGTTCTTC. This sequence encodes CASSLGQGGGYNEQFF.

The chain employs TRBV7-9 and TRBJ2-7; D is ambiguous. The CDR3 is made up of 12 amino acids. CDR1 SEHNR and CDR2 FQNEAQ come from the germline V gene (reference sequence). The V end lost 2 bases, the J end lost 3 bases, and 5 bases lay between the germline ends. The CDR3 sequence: CASSLFGYEQYF. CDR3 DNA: TGTGCCAGCAGCTTATTCGGCTACGAGCAGTACTTC.

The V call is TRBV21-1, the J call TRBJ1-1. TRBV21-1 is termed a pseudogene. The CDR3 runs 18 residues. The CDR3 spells CASSTTSRSGGENTEAFF. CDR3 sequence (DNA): TGTGCCAGCAGCACCACATCCCGCTCTGGGGGGGAGAACACTGAAGCTTTCTTT.

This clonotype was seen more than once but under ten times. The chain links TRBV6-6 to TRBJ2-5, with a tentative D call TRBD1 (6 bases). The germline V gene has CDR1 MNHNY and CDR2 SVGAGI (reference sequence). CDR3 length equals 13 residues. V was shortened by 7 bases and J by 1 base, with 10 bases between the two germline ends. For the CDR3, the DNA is TGTGCCAGCACCTACAGGGTCCAAGAGACCCAGTACTTC. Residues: CASTYRVQETQYF.

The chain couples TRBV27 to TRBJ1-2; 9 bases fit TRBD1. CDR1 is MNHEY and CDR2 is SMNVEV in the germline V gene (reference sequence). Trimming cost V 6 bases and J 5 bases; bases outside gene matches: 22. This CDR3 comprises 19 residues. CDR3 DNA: TGTGCCAGCAGCACCAAGCCTCCAGGGACAGGGAGAGGATGGTATGGCTACACCTTC. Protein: CASSTKPPGTGRGWYGYTF.

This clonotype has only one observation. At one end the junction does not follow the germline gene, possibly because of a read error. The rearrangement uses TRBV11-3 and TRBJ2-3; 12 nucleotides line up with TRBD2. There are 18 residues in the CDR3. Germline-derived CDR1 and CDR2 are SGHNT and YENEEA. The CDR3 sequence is CTSSLTVGLAGSTDTQYF. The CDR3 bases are TGTACCAGCAGCTTGACTGTCGGACTAGCGGGGAGCACAGATACGCAGTATTTT.

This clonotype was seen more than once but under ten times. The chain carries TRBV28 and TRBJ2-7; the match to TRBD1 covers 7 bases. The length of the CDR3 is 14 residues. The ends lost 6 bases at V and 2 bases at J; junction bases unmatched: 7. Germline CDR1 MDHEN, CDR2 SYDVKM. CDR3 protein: CASSFPGQPYEQYF. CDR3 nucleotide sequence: TGTGCCAGCAGCTTCCCGGGACAGCCCTACGAGCAGTACTTC. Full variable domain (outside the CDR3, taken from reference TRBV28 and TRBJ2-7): DVKVTQSSRYLVKRTGEKVFLECVQDMDHENMFWYRQDPGLGLRLIYFSYDVKMKEKGDIPEGYSVSREKKERFSLILESASTNQTSMYLCASSFPGQPYEQYFGPGTRLTVT.

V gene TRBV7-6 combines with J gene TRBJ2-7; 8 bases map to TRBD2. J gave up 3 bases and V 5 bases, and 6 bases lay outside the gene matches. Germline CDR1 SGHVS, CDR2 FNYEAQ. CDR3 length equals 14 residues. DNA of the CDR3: TGTGCCAGCAGCCCCGGGACTAGTCACTACGAGCAGTACTTC. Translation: CASSPGTSHYEQYF.

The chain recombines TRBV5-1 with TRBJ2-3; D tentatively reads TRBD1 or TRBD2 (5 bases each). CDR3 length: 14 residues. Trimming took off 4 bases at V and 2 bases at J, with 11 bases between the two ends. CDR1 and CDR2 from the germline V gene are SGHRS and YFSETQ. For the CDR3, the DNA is TGCGCCAGCAGCACGGGACGGCACACAGATACGCAGTATTTT. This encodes CASSTGRHTDTQYF.